The source of this TCR beta chain is a study of identical twins. Broader study findings: Some out-of-frame alpha sequences were shared by twins, and these showed excess low generation probability. Memory repertoires showed no such pattern, whereas abundant cord blood beta clonotypes carried fewer insertions.

Germline loops: CDR1 MNHEY, CDR2 SVGAGI. The CDR3 extends over 15 amino acids. The V end was cut by 3 bases, the J end by 2 bases, with 14 bases between. Details on this clonotype: The antigen is unknown.

TCRdb used MiXCR to reprocess the 5' RACE reads, holding one entry per CDR3 protein. Here the sample spans a few hundred thousand distinct CDR3 sequences, approximately 24% being singletons. The data were also submitted as part of a second study, on T cells expressing NK-cell markers. That source adds: More than 5 donors showed dominant NKG2C+ clonotypes comprising about 1.0-7.0% of their CD8+ T cells. The CD3+CD56-NKG2C+ fraction of a handful of donors was also led by these clonotypes.

The sequencing sample was made of CD4+ T cells sorted from blood. The origin of this receptor is a woman under 30 in good health. The chain couples TRBV6-5 to TRBJ2-7; D possibly corresponds to TRBD1 (6 bases). The CDR3 DNA is TGTGCCAGCAGTTATGTAAGGGGGACGACCTACGAGCAGTACTTC. Translation: CASSYVRGTTYEQYF.